This entry features one TCR beta chain sequence. Clinical histories supplied by participants themselves formed the basis of cohort assignment. Two negative PCRs, clearance, or symptom resolution characterized the recovered Cohort 3 donors. The data derive from a study of blood T cell repertoires in COVID-19. About the study: Specimens from acute and convalescent COVID-19 originated in the United States, Italy and Spain. Sample material is recorded as cDNA or gDNA derived from T cells, B-cell-depleted T cells, or PBMCs.

The CDR3 has 16 residues. Trimming shortened V by 0 bases and J by 2 bases, and 13 bases separated the two germline ends. CDR1 SGHRS and CDR2 YFSETQ come from the germline V gene. Here immunoSEQ multiplex PCR was the method, and the copy in TCRdb shows in-frame clones only, minus some. The sample includes more than 400,000 clones, approximately 90% of them seen just once. Sample: PBMCs or T cells enriched from blood (not recorded which). The sequence was obtained from a young woman who had recovered from COVID-19. The gene calls are TRBV5-1 and TRBJ2-3; D perhaps matches TRBD2 (6 bases). CDR3 DNA sequence: TGCGCCAGCAGCTTGGGAGTCGGGGGACCCACAGATACGCAGTATTTT. This codes for CASSLGVGGPTDTQYF.